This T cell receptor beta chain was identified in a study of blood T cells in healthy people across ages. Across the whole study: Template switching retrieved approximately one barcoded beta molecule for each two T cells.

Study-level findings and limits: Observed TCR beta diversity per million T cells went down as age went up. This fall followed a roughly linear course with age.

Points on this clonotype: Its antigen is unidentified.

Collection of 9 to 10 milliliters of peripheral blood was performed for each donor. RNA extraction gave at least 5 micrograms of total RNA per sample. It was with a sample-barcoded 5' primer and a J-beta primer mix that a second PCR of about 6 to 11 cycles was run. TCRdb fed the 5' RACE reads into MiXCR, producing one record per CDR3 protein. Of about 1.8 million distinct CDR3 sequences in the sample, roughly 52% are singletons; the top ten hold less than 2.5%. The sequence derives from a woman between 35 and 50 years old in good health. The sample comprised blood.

CDR3 sequence reads: CANQNSGGRIEKLFF. For the CDR3, the DNA is TGTGCCAACCAGAATTCAGGAGGAAGAATCGAAAAACTGTTTTTT. This chain links TRBV6-2 or TRBV6-3 with TRBJ1-4; D unresolved. This CDR3 contains 15 residues. Per germline, CDR1 MNHEY and CDR2 SVGEGT. The V gene lost 10 bases and the J gene lost 8 bases, with 23 bases spanning the gap.